This TCR beta chain was found in a study of neurological immune-mediated disorders. TCRdb passed the 5' RACE reads through MiXCR, listing each CDR3 protein once. The repertoire consists of 31,000 or so distinct CDR3 sequences, with 13% occurring once and the leading ten covering approximately 5%. Findings of the study overall: Expanded clones shared no identical CDR3 amino acid sequences across subjects, which suggested private TCR-beta repertoires in all groups.

As concerns this clonotype: Antigen specificity is unknown.

Time point denoted: technical triplicate 2. Sorted libraries drew on more than 850,000 CD4+ or CD8+ T cells. The clonotype comes from a female donor with HTLV-1-associated myelopathy (HAM/TSP). What was sequenced was CD4+ T cells from blood.

The CDR3 is CASRGRGFSNQPQHF. CDR3 nucleotide sequence: TGTGCCAGCAGGGGTCGGGGCTTTAGCAATCAGCCCCAGCATTTT. The gene calls are TRBV27 and TRBJ1-5, with D maybe TRBD1 (5 bases). V lost 6 bases, J lost 0 bases, and 12 bases lay in between. This CDR3 contains 15 residues. Germline loops: CDR1 MNHEY, CDR2 SMNVEV (reference sequence).